The clone carrying this TCR beta chain has a count of ten or more. As yet, its antigen is unknown. This sample stems from a study of T cells in Graves' hyperthyroidism and ophthalmopathy. Study-wide results and caveats: Most thyroid clonotypes expanded above 0.001 were also detected in blood.

Source material for PBMCs was over 8 ml fresh peripheral blood. The investigators amplified TCR beta CDR3 regions from RNA transcripts. TCR CDR3 underwent first-round RT-PCR with the HTBI primer set. TCRdb analysed the multiplex PCR reads with MiXCR anew, one entry per CDR3 protein. The table shows a few hundred thousand distinct CDR3 sequences, with more than 14% occurring only once. The specimen sequenced was blood. The clonotype was recovered from a middle-aged woman with Graves' hyperthyroidism that later progressed to Graves' ophthalmopathy.

CDR3 sequence reads: CASSQMYEQYF. CDR3 DNA: TGTGCCAGCAGCCAAATGTACGAGCAGTACTTC. V is TRBV3-1 and J is TRBJ2-7; D gene unclear. V was trimmed by 2 bases and J by 4 bases, leaving 3 bases between them. This CDR3 spans 11 amino acids. Germline V lookup: CDR1 LGHDT, CDR2 YNNKEL (reference sequence).